This T cell receptor beta chain stems from a study of blood T cell repertoires in COVID-19. Some clones are missing from TCRdb's copy, which holds only in-frame ones; the method was immunoSEQ multiplex PCR. The sample includes over 90,000 clones, approximately 89% of them seen just once. CDR1 KGHSH and CDR2 LQKENI come from the germline V gene. The CDR3 extends over 18 amino acids. V lost 4 bases to trimming and J lost 0 bases, with 16 bases between them. Sequenced sample: peripheral blood. This chain links TRBV18 with TRBJ1-6, with a weak D call TRBD1 (5 bases). This clonotype was obtained from a human donor in a cohort sampled during active COVID-19. DNA for the CDR3: TGTGCCAGCTCACTGGTTGGGTACAGGAGCTCCTATAATTCACCCCTCCACTTT. The encoded protein is CASSLVGYRSSYNSPLHF.